This TCR beta chain originates from a study of blood T cell repertoires in COVID-19. On the study more broadly: Donors in the United States, Italy and Spain gave samples during acute or convalescent COVID-19. The cDNA or gDNA used as material had been derived from T cells, B-cell-depleted T cells, or PBMCs.

V was shortened by 6 bases and J by 1 base, with 12 bases between the two germline ends. The CDR3 sequence is 14 residues long. Per the germline V gene, CDR1 is LGHNT and CDR2 is FRNRAP. As processed by the authors: For nucleated cells, counts were estimated from reference gene primer amplification. Some clones are missing from TCRdb's copy, which holds only in-frame ones; the method was immunoSEQ multiplex PCR. The V and J calls and clone size were taken over from that table, and D and trimming were inferred from the DNA. The data contain 75,000 to 80,000 clones, 91% of them singletons. This TCR derives from a human donor in a cohort sampled during active COVID-19. The gene calls are TRBV12-5 and TRBJ1-1; tentatively, D is TRBD1 (6 bases). The sample comprised peripheral blood. This CDR3 reads CASGHGQRNTEAFF. The CDR3, as DNA: TGTGCTAGTGGCCATGGACAGAGGAACACTGAAGCTTTCTTT.